The clone carrying this T cell receptor beta chain was seen a single time. The sample belongs to a study of blood T cell repertoires in COVID-19. This table comes from immunoSEQ multiplex PCR, and its TCRdb copy is limited to in-frame clones, with some not included. Found here are some 250,000 clones, 70% to 90% of them singletons; the top ten hold approximately 2%. Participants were placed into cohorts based on the clinical history they reported. Germline loops: CDR1 LNHDA, CDR2 SQIVND (reference sequence). The CDR3 consists of 16 residues. V lost 6 bases and J lost 3; bases outside the gene matches: 11.

This sequence originates from a woman aged 50 to 60 who had recovered from COVID-19. Sequenced: PBMCs or T cells enriched from blood (not recorded which). V is TRBV19 and J is TRBJ2-7, with 10 bases matching TRBD1. The CDR3 reads CASSLRSRTGGYEQYF. The DNA for the CDR3 is TGTGCCAGTAGCCTGCGGTCAAGGACAGGGGGCTACGAGCAGTACTTC.